This T cell receptor beta chain is drawn from a study of STAT5B mutations in CD4+ large granular lymphocyte leukemia. Using immunoSEQ multiplex PCR, the repertoire was profiled, and TCRdb retains in-frame clones only, with some absent. The profile shows about 24,000 clones, less than 80% of them singletons. This clone was seen a handful of times. This CDR3 region has 13 residues. Trimming removed 2 bases from V and 7 bases from J, with 11 bases in between. The germline gives CDR1 SGHTA, CDR2 FQGTGA. Sequencing was carried out using CD4+ T cells from blood buffy coats. The chain couples TRBV7-3 to TRBJ1-2, with D unresolved. This clonotype was sampled from a human donor in good health. CDR3 bases: TGTGCCAGCAGCTTAGATGGGTTGGGTGGCTACACCTTC. Encoded protein: CASSLDGLGGYTF.